These 13 T cell receptor beta chains were all obtained from the same sample, sequenced in a study of spatial heterogeneity in lung cancer. Indicated time point: sample taken at primary tumor resection. A single record per CDR3 protein comes from TCRdb applying MiXCR to the 5' RACE reads. This table has under 14,000 distinct CDR3 sequences, less than 7.5% appearing once. Material: PBMCs, obtained at surgery. These receptors came from a male donor with early-stage non-small cell lung cancer.

The chain combines TRBV12-3 or TRBV12-4 with TRBJ2-7; D possibly corresponds to TRBD1 (6 bases). The CDR3 sequence is 15 residues long. V lost 1 base, J lost 3 bases, and 13 bases lay in between. The CDR3 nucleotides are TGTGCCAGCAGTTTAGAGACAGGCCCAAACTACGAGCAGTACTTC. Translation: CASSLETGPNYEQYF.

The sample holds many counts of this clonotype. The V and J genes are TRBV4-2 and TRBJ1-2; no clear D gene. The CDR3 has 13 amino acids. CDR1 and CDR2 from the germline V gene are LGHNA and YNFKEQ. V lost 1 base, J lost 6 bases, and 9 bases lay in between. The CDR3 spells CASSQVEDDGYTF. CDR3 nucleotide sequence: TGTGCCAGCAGCCAAGTCGAAGACGATGGCTACACCTTC.

The CDR3 sequence: CASSRRDQRTDTQYF. DNA of the CDR3: TGTGCCAGCAGCCGCCGGGACCAACGCACAGATACGCAGTATTTT. The chain uses TRBV28 and TRBJ2-3, with D tentatively TRBD1 or TRBD2 (5 bases each). V dropped 6 bases and J dropped 1 base, with 14 bases sitting between them. Per germline, CDR1 MDHEN and CDR2 SYDVKM. This CDR3 has 15 residues.

By share of the sample, this clonotype is medium-sized. The chain is built from TRBV10-3 and TRBJ1-1, with a tentative D call TRBD1 (6 bases). Germline V gene lookup returns CDR1 ENHRY and CDR2 SYGVKD. The CDR3 sequence is 13 residues long. V shed 4 bases and J shed 4 bases, with 10 bases lying between them. Written as DNA, the CDR3 is TGTGCCATCAGTGTCCAGGGGAGCACTGAAGCTTTCTTT. Its protein is CAISVQGSTEAFF.

This chain connects TRBV19 to TRBJ1-2, with unresolved D. The CDR3 spans 15 residues. The V and J ends lost 4 bases and 2 bases respectively, with 14 bases between them. Germline V gene sequence: CDR1 LNHDA, CDR2 SQIVND (reference sequence). CDR3 DNA: TGTGCCAGTAGTACCGCCGGCAGTGAGAACTATGGCTACACCTTC. Protein product: CASSTAGSENYGYTF. Based on the CDR3 plus reference TRBV19 and TRBJ1-2, the full variable domain is DGGITQSPKYLFRKEGQNVTLSCEQNLNHDAMYWYRQDPGQGLRLIYYSQIVNDFQKGDIAEGYSVSREKKESFPLTVTSAQKNPTAFYLCASSTAGSENYGYTFGSGTRLTVV.

This clonotype was observed many times. The CDR3 DNA follows: TGTGCCAGCAGAGCCCGGGACAGGGGATGGGACGGCTACACCTTC. Translated: CASRARDRGWDGYTF. The rearrangement uses TRBV6-2 or TRBV6-3 and TRBJ1-2; TRBD1 matches 10 bases. V dropped 6 bases and J dropped 8; count of bases not matched to a gene: 12. Germline V gene data show CDR1 as MNHEY and CDR2 as SVGEGT. The CDR3 has 15 amino acids.

In its sample, this clonotype ranks as medium-sized. The chain combines TRBV19 with TRBJ2-6; the D is unclear. Between the trimmed V and J ends, which lost 6 bases and 0 bases, there was a span of 9 bases. The CDR3 length is 15 residues. Germline assignment: CDR1 LNHDA and CDR2 SQIVND (reference sequence). CDR3 DNA sequence: TGTGCCAGTAGAGCCGGCCGCTCTGGGGCCAACGTCCTGACTTTC. It yields the protein CASRAGRSGANVLTF. Looking up the rest from reference TRBV19 and TRBJ2-6 gives the full variable domain: DGGITQSPKYLFRKEGQNVTLSCEQNLNHDAMYWYRQDPGQGLRLIYYSQIVNDFQKGDIAEGYSVSREKKESFPLTVTSAQKNPTAFYLCASRAGRSGANVLTFGAGSRLTVL.

This clonotype rates as medium-sized. The rearrangement joins TRBV10-3 to TRBJ2-1; 7 bases match TRBD1. The CDR3 extends over 13 amino acids. Germline V gene lookup returns CDR1 ENHRY and CDR2 SYGVKD. Germline trimming cut 0 bases from V and 8 bases from J; bases unmatched to any gene: 1. The CDR3 bases are TGTGCCATCAGTGAGTCCCAGGGGGATGAGCAGTTCTTC. As protein: CAISESQGDEQFF.

The V call is TRBV7-2, the J call TRBJ1-5; D is perhaps TRBD1 (6 bases). The germline CDR1 and CDR2 sequences are SGHTA and FQGNSA. V dropped 4 bases and J dropped 4 bases, with 11 bases sitting between them. The CDR3 loop spans 14 amino acids. CDR3 in amino acids: CASSSGQKNQPQHF. In DNA form, the CDR3 reads TGTGCCAGCAGCTCTGGACAGAAAAATCAGCCCCAGCATTTT.

This clonotype ranks as medium-sized. The chain uses TRBV29-1 and TRBJ1-1; 10 bases are a match to TRBD1. CDR1 and CDR2 from the germline V gene are SQVTM and ANQGSEA. This CDR3 has 12 residues. Unmatched junction bases numbered 5, after V lost 7 bases and J lost 6 bases. This CDR3 is CSATGGASEAFF. The CDR3 coding sequence is TGCAGCGCGACAGGGGGCGCGTCTGAAGCTTTCTTT.

This clonotype was seen repeatedly, ten times or more. This sequence joins TRBV5-1 and TRBJ2-7; unclear D gene. V shed 2 bases and J shed 2 bases, with 11 bases lying between them. The CDR3 contains 14 residues. Germline CDR1 and CDR2: SGHRS and YFSETQ. CDR3 nucleotides: TGCGCCAGCAGCTTAACCGGCGGAACCTACGAGCAGTACTTC. Its protein is CASSLTGGTYEQYF. Supplemented by reference TRBV5-1 and TRBJ2-7, the full variable domain reads KAGVTQTPRYLIKTRGQQVTLSCSPISGHRSVSWYQQTPGQGLQFLFEYFSETQRNKGNFPGRFSGRQFSNSRSEMNVSTLELGDSALYLCASSLTGGTYEQYFGPGTRLTVT.

This clonotype was seen at least ten times. The genes are TRBV27 and TRBJ2-1, with 9 positions matching TRBD1. With 6 bases clipped from V and 5 bases from J, the junction kept 11 bases outside the gene matches. The CDR3 length is 16 residues. Germline V gives CDR1 MNHEY, CDR2 SMNVEV (reference sequence). The CDR3 is CASSSRGDRDHNEQFF. DNA for the CDR3: TGTGCCAGCAGCAGCCGCGGGGACAGGGACCACAATGAGCAGTTCTTC.

In its sample, this clonotype was seen many times. This rearrangement joins TRBV7-2 to TRBJ1-1, with 12 bases fitting TRBD1. Per germline, CDR1 SGHTA and CDR2 FQGNSA. V trimming: 4 bases; J trimming: 6 bases; junction bases outside the gene matches: 3. There are 14 residues in the CDR3. The chain's CDR3 is CASSSGTGGPEAFF. CDR3 sequence (DNA): TGTGCCAGCAGCTCGGGGACAGGGGGCCCTGAAGCTTTCTTT.